The entry below describes one T cell receptor beta chain. The source of the sample is a study of blood T cell repertoires in COVID-19. Losses at the gene ends were 6 bases for V and 4 bases for J; bases not matched to a gene: 6. The CDR3 totals 14 residues. CDR1 is LNHDA, CDR2 SQIVND, per germline (reference sequence). Generated by immunoSEQ multiplex PCR, the TCRdb table keeps only in-frame clones and is missing some. Here the sample spans over 65,000 clones, 80% to 90% being singletons. This chain joins TRBV19 and TRBJ1-3, with TRBD1 matching 7 bases. The origin of this receptor is a man aged 45-60 years with active COVID-19. Sequencing input: peripheral blood. CDR3 in DNA: TGTGCCAGTAGCGACCGGGACAGCGGAAACACCATATATTTT. It yields the protein CASSDRDSGNTIYF. Full variable domain (outside the CDR3, taken from reference TRBV19 and TRBJ1-3): DGGITQSPKYLFRKEGQNVTLSCEQNLNHDAMYWYRQDPGQGLRLIYYSQIVNDFQKGDIAEGYSVSREKKESFPLTVTSAQKNPTAFYLCASSDRDSGNTIYFGEGSWLTVV.